Listed below are T cell receptor beta chains from one sample, sequenced in a study of blood T cells in healthy people across ages. TCRdb ran MiXCR on the 5' RACE reads and lists one entry per CDR3 protein. The data show roughly 1,800,000 distinct CDR3 sequences, 49% seen once. Material: blood. The receptor source for this set is a middle-aged woman in good health. Each CDR3 is given with its conserved first and last residue. The D gene is left open where the match is weak. Size is stated for part of the rows, as once, few or many counts, or as a class when the clone is expanded.

D,size,J,V,DNA,CDR3
TRBD1,NA,TRBJ1-5,TRBV28,TGTGTCAGCCGGGGACAGGGAGGTAGTCAGCCCCGGCATTTT,CVSRGQGGSQPRHF
NA,few,TRBJ1-2,TRBV12-3/TRBV12-4,TGTGCCAGCAGTTCTAGCAGGTTACGGGGCTACACCTTC,CASSSSRLRGYTF
NA,NA,TRBJ2-1,TRBV10-2,TGCGCCAGCAGAGTGACCCGGGGCCCACCTAATGAGCAGTTCTTC,CASRVTRGPPNEQFF
TRBD1,NA,TRBJ2-7,TRBV27,TGTGCCAGCGGACAGGGCGAGCAGTACTTC,CASGQGEQYF
TRBD1,NA,TRBJ2-2,TRBV6-5,TGTGCCAGCAGCCGACAGGGGAACGGGGAGCTGTTTTTT,CASSRQGNGELFF
NA,few,TRBJ2-3,TRBV24-1,TGTGCCACCAAACTGGGGGATACGCAGTATTTT,CATKLGDTQYF
NA,NA,TRBJ1-4,TRBV29-1,TGCAGCGTTTTAGACTTTTACGATGAAAAACTGTTTTTT,CSVLDFYDEKLFF
NA,NA,TRBJ2-5,TRBV20-1,TGCAGTGCTCGCCCAACAGGGTGGGTGCAAGAGACCCAGTACTTC,CSARPTGWVQETQYF
NA,NA,TRBJ1-1,TRBV21-1,TGTGCCAGCAGCAACACAGGGCCTCGGGAGAACAGTGAAGCTTTCTTT,CASSNTGPRENSEAFF
NA,NA,TRBJ2-3,TRBV27,TGTGCCAGCGTGGGGGCGGCACTCACAGATACGCAGTATTTT,CASVGAALTDTQYF
NA,NA,TRBJ1-5,TRBV28,TGTGCCAGCAGTCACCGCCGAGACCCCCAGCATTTT,CASSHRRDPQHF
TRBD1,NA,TRBJ2-7,TRBV11-2,TGTGCCAGCAGTGAGTGGGACAGGACCTACGAGCAGTACTTC,CASSEWDRTYEQYF
NA,NA,TRBJ1-1,TRBV7-9,TGTGCCAGCAGCTCTAACAGGAACACTGAAGCTTTCTTT,CASSSNRNTEAFF
TRBD1,NA,TRBJ2-2,TRBV27,TGTGCCAGCAGCACAACCGGGACAGGGTACACCGGGGAGCTGTTTTTT,CASSTTGTGYTGELFF
NA,NA,TRBJ2-6,TRBV28,TGTGCCGGCGGGCCCGGACGGAACTCTGGGGCCAACGTCCTGACTTTC,CAGGPGRNSGANVLTF
NA,NA,TRBJ1-1,TRBV6-2/TRBV6-3,TGTGCCAGCAGCCGCCCTCCCTGGGGTGAAGCTTTCTTT,CASSRPPWGEAFF
TRBD1,NA,TRBJ1-2,TRBV5-1,TGCGCCAGCAGCTTGGCCGGGACAGGGGGCGAGGGCTACACCTTC,CASSLAGTGGEGYTF
NA,NA,TRBJ1-1,TRBV6-5,TGTGCCAGCATCCGGGGCAGGGCGTCCACTGAAGCTTTCTTT,CASIRGRASTEAFF
TRBD1,few,TRBJ2-6,TRBV7-2,TGTGCCAGCAGCCCTCCCGGACAGGCCCCCTCTGGGGCCAACGTCCTGACTTTC,CASSPPGQAPSGANVLTF
NA,NA,TRBJ1-4,TRBV29-1,TGCAGCGTTGAACAGGCCCCTGAAGGGTCAACTAATGAAAAACTGTTTTTT,CSVEQAPEGSTNEKLFF
NA,NA,TRBJ2-5,TRBV20-1,TGCAGTGCTACCAGACTGGGAACCTCCAGAGAGACCCAGTACTTC,CSATRLGTSRETQYF
NA,NA,TRBJ2-5,TRBV4-2,TGTGCCAGCAGCCACCGGCAGACCCAGTACTTC,CASSHRQTQYF
NA,NA,TRBJ2-3,TRBV29-1,TGCAGCGTTGAATACGGAACAGATACGCAGTATTTT,CSVEYGTDTQYF
NA,NA,TRBJ1-1,TRBV5-1,TGCGCCAGCAGAGATTCGGGGGGTGGGACTGAAGCTTTCTTT,CASRDSGGGTEAFF
TRBD1,NA,TRBJ1-4,TRBV6-6,TGTGCCAGCAGCCCGGACAGGGCGAGTGAAAAACTGTTTTTT,CASSPDRASEKLFF
TRBD2,few,TRBJ2-3,TRBV27,TGTGCCAGCAGCGGACTAGCGGGCACAGATACGCAGTATTTT,CASSGLAGTDTQYF
NA,NA,TRBJ2-3,TRBV21-1,TGTGCCAGCAGCAAATCCGTAGCCCCGGACAGGGGGGGCGCAGATACGCAGTATTTT,CASSKSVAPDRGGADTQYF
NA,NA,TRBJ2-5,TRBV3-1,TGTGCCAGCAGCCAAGGGGAGCGCCGCAATGGGGAGACCCAGTACTTC,CASSQGERRNGETQYF
NA,NA,TRBJ1-1,TRBV5-1,TGCGCCAGCAGCCAAACCACAGGGTTCACTGAAGCTTTCTTT,CASSQTTGFTEAFF
NA,few,TRBJ1-2,TRBV6-2/TRBV6-3,TGTGCCAGCAGTTACGACCTTAACTATGGCTACACCTTC,CASSYDLNYGYTF
NA,few,TRBJ2-7,TRBV6-1,TGTGCCAGCAGTGAAGACCCGCGGGGATACGAGCAGTACTTC,CASSEDPRGYEQYF
TRBD2,few,TRBJ2-1,TRBV20-1,TGCAGTGCTAGAGGAGTTAGCGGGTCCGGTGGGGACGATGAGCAGTTCTTC,CSARGVSGSGGDDEQFF
NA,NA,TRBJ1-2,TRBV7-9,TGTGCCAGCAGCTCGGACGGTTCTTACTATGGCTACACCTTC,CASSSDGSYYGYTF
NA,once,TRBJ1-5,TRBV7-9,TGTGCCAGCAGCTTAGCGGAGAACAGCTTTAGCAATCAGCCCCAGCATTTT,CASSLAENSFSNQPQHF
NA,NA,TRBJ2-3,TRBV20-1,TGCAGTGCTAATCCCAGGGCAGATACGCAGTATTTT,CSANPRADTQYF
TRBD2,NA,TRBJ2-5,TRBV5-5,TGTGCCAGCAGCCTAATAGCGGGGGGGCAAGAGACCCAGTACTTC,CASSLIAGGQETQYF
NA,few,TRBJ2-1,TRBV6-4,TGTGCCAGCAGTGAAGACAGTTCCTACAATGAGCAGTTCTTC,CASSEDSSYNEQFF
NA,once,TRBJ2-7,TRBV7-9,TGTGCCAGCAGCGGAAGGGATCGGGGACCAAGCTCCTACAATGAGCAGTACTTC,CASSGRDRGPSSYNEQYF
NA,few,TRBJ2-4,TRBV18,TGTGCCAGCTCACCGGGAGTTGACAAAAACATTCAGTACTTC,CASSPGVDKNIQYF
NA,NA,TRBJ2-3,TRBV7-9,TGTGCCGGGAGTCTAGCGAGGAGCACAGATACGCAGTATTTT,CAGSLARSTDTQYF
NA,NA,TRBJ2-5,TRBV10-3,TGTGCCATCGGTCAAGGGGAGACCCAGTACTTC,CAIGQGETQYF
NA,NA,TRBJ1-2,TRBV6-1,TGTGCCAGTATGGGAGAAGAGTACATTGGGGATGGCTACACCTTC,CASMGEEYIGDGYTF
NA,few,TRBJ1-2,TRBV12-3/TRBV12-4,TGTGCCAGCAGTTCCGGGAACAACTATGGCTACACCTTC,CASSSGNNYGYTF
NA,once,TRBJ2-3,TRBV12-5,TGTGCTAGTGGTGTGTCCACGGAGGATACGCAGTATTTT,CASGVSTEDTQYF
NA,NA,TRBJ2-1,TRBV5-5,TGTGCCAGCAGCTTAGAGGTCGAGTTGTCCTACAATGAGCAGTTCTTC,CASSLEVELSYNEQFF
NA,NA,TRBJ2-4,TRBV6-4,TGTGCCACCCATGGGGGGGCTCAGACCCTTCAGTACTTC,CATHGGAQTLQYF
TRBD1,NA,TRBJ2-7,TRBV5-5,TGTGCCAGCAGTTCCCACCCAGGGGGCGCGGACGAGCAGTACTTC,CASSSHPGGADEQYF
TRBD1,NA,TRBJ1-2,TRBV27,TGTGCCAGCAGCCAACGGGGGGACAGGGGATTTAACTATGGCTACACCTTC,CASSQRGDRGFNYGYTF
NA,NA,TRBJ2-7,TRBV6-2/TRBV6-3,TGTGCCAGCAGTTACTCGGGAGGACCCCAGTACTTC,CASSYSGGPQYF
NA,NA,TRBJ2-7,TRBV20-1,TGCAGTGCTAGGTTCAGAAATCTGGGGCAGTACTTC,CSARFRNLGQYF
TRBD1,NA,TRBJ2-5,TRBV20-1,TGCAGTGCTAGAGATATGACAGGGTCAGAGACCCAGTACTTC,CSARDMTGSETQYF
NA,NA,TRBJ2-5,TRBV15,TGTGCCACCGCTGAGGGCAGGGGGGATTGGGAGACCCAGTACTTC,CATAEGRGDWETQYF
NA,NA,TRBJ2-5,TRBV5-1,TGCGCCAGTAGGACCATGTACGACGAGCGGTACTTC,CASRTMYDERYF
NA,few,TRBJ2-7,TRBV20-1,TGCAGTGTCACCCCAGTTTACGAGCAGTACTTC,CSVTPVYEQYF
NA,NA,TRBJ1-2,TRBV20-1,TGCAGTGCTCCTCCCGCGGGGGGGTTATACGGCTACACCTTC,CSAPPAGGLYGYTF
NA,NA,TRBJ2-3,TRBV12-3/TRBV12-4,TGTGCCAGCAGTAAGGCGGGAAGCGATACGCAGTATTTT,CASSKAGSDTQYF
NA,NA,TRBJ1-5,TRBV28,TGTGCCAGCAGTTTGGGAGGGCGACGCAATCAGCCCCAGCATTTT,CASSLGGRRNQPQHF
NA,NA,TRBJ2-3,TRBV6-1,TGTGCCAGCAGTGTGGCGACCTACGGCACAGATACGCAGTATTTT,CASSVATYGTDTQYF
TRBD1,NA,TRBJ1-5,TRBV7-2,TGTGCCAGCAGCTTTGACGGACAGGGCAATCAGCCCCAGCATTTT,CASSFDGQGNQPQHF